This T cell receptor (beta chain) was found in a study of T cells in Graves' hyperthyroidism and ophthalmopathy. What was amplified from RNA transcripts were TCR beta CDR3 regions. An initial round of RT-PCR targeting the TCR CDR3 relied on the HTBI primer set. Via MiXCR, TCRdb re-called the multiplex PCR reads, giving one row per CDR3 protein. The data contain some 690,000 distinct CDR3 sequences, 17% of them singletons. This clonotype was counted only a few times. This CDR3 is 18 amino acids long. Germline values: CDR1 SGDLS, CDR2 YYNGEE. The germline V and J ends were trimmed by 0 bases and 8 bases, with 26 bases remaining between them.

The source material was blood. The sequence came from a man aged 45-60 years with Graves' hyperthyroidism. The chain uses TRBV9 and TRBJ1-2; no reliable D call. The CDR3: CASSVAFDVTSGRRGYTF. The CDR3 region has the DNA TGTGCCAGCAGCGTAGCTTTCGACGTAACCTCGGGCCGGAGGGGCTACACCTTC.